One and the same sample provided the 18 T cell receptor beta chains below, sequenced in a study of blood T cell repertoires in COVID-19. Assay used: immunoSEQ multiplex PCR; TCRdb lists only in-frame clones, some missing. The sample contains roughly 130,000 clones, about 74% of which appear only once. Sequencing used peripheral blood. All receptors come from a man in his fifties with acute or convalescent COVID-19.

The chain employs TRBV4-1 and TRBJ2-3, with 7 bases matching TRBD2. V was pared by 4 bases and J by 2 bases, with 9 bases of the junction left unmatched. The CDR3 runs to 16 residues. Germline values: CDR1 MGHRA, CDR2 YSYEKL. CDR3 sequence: CASSRGEGTTTDTQYF. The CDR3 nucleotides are TGCGCCAGCAGCCGAGGGGAGGGGACTACCACAGATACGCAGTATTTT.

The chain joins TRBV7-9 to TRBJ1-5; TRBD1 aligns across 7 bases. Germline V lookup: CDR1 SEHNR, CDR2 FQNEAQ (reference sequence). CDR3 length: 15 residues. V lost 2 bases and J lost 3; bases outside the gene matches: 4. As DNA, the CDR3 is TGTGCCAGCAGCTTACTCCAGGGGGACAATCAGCCCCAGCATTTT. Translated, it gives CASSLLQGDNQPQHF.

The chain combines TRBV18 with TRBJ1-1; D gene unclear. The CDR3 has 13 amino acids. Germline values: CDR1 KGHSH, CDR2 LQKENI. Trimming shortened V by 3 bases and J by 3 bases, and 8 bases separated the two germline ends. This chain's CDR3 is CASSPRLDTEAFF. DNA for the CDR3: TGTGCCAGCTCACCCAGGCTGGACACTGAAGCTTTCTTT.

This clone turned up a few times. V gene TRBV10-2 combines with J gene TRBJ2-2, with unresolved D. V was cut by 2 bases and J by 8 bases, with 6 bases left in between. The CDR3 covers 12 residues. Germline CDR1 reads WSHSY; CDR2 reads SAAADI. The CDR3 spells CASSEVGGELFF. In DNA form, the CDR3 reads TGCGCCAGCAGTGAGGTCGGGGGGGAGCTGTTTTTT.

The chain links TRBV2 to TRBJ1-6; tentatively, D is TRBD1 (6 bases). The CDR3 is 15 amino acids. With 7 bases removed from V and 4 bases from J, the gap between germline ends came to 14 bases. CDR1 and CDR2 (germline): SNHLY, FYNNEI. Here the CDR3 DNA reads TGTGCCAGCATACGGGACATACTATATAATTCACCCCTCCACTTT. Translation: CASIRDILYNSPLHF.

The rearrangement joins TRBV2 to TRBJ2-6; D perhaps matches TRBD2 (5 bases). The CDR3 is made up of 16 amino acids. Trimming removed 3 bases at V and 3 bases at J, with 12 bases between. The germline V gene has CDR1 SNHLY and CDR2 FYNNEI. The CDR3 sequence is CASSERPRGGANVLTF. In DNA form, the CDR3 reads TGTGCCAGCAGTGAGAGGCCCCGGGGTGGGGCCAACGTCCTGACTTTC.

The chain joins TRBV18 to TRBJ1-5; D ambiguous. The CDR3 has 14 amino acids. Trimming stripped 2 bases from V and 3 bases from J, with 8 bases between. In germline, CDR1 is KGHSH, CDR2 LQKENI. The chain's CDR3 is CASSPSRINQPQHF. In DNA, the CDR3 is TGTGCCAGCTCACCATCCAGGATCAATCAGCCCCAGCATTTT.

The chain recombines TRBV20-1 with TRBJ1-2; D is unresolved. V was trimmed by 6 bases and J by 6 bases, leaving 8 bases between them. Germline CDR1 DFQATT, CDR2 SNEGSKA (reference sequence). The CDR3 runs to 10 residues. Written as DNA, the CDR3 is TGCAGTGCCAGATTTAATGGCTACACCTTC. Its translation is CSARFNGYTF.

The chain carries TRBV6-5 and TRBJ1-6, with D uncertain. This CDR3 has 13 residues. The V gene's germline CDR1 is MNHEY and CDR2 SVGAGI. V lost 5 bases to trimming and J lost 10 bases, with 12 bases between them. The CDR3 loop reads CASSINYLSPLHF. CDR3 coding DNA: TGTGCCAGCAGTATCAACTACCTGTCACCCCTCCACTTT.

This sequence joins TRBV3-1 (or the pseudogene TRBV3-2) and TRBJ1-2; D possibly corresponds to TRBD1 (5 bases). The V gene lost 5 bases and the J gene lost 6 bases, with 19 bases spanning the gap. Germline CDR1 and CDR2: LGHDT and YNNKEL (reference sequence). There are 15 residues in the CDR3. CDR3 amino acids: CASSYTLKGVDGYTF. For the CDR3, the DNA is TGTGCCAGCAGCTACACCCTGAAAGGGGTCGATGGCTACACCTTC.

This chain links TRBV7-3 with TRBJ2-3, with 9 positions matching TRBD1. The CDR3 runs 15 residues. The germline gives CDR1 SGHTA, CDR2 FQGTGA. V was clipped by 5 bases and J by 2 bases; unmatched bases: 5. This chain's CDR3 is CASSDGTGFTDTQYF. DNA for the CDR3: TGTGCCAGCAGCGACGGGACAGGGTTCACAGATACGCAGTATTTT.

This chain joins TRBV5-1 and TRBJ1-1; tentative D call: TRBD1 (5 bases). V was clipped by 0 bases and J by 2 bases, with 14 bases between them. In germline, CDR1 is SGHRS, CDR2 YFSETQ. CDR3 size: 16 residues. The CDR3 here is CASSLVLTAGNTEAFF. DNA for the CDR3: TGCGCCAGCAGCTTGGTGCTGACAGCGGGAAACACTGAAGCTTTCTTT.

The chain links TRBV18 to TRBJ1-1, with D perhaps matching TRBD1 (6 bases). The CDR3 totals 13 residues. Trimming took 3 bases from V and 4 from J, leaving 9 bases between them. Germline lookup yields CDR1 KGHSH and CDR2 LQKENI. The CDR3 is CASSPGALTEAFF. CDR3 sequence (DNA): TGTGCCAGCTCACCGGGGGCGCTCACTGAAGCTTTCTTT.

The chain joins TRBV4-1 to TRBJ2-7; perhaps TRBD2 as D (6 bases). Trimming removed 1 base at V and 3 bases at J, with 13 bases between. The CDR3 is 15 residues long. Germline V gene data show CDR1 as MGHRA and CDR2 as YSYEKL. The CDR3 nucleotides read TGCGCCAGCAGCCAAGTATCCGGGGGTCTCTACGAGCAGTACTTC. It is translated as CASSQVSGGLYEQYF.

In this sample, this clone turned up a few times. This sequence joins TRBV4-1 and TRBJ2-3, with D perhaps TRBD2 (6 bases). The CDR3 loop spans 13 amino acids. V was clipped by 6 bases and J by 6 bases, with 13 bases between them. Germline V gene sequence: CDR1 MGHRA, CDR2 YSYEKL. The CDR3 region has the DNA TGCGCCAGCAGAGGAGGGCTTCGGGATACGCAGTATTTT. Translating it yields CASRGGLRDTQYF.

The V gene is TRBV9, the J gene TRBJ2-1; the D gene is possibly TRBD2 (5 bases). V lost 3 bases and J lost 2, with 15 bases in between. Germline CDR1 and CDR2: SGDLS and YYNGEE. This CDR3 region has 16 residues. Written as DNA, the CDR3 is TGTGCCAGCAGCGCCTTTCTAGCTTCCGCCTACAATGAGCAGTTCTTC. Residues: CASSAFLASAYNEQFF.

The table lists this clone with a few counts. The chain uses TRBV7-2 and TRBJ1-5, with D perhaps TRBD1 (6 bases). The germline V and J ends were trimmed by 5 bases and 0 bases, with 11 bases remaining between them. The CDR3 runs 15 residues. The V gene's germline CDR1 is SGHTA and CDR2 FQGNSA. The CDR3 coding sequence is TGTGCCAGCAGCCGGGACACGATTAGCAATCAGCCCCAGCATTTT. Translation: CASSRDTISNQPQHF.

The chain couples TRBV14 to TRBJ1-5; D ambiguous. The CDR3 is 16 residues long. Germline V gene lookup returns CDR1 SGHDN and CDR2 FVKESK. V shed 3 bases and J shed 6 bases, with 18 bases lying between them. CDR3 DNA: TGTGCCAGCAGCCATCCGACCCTCCCCGGAGGTCAGCCCCAGCATTTT. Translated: CASSHPTLPGGQPQHF.